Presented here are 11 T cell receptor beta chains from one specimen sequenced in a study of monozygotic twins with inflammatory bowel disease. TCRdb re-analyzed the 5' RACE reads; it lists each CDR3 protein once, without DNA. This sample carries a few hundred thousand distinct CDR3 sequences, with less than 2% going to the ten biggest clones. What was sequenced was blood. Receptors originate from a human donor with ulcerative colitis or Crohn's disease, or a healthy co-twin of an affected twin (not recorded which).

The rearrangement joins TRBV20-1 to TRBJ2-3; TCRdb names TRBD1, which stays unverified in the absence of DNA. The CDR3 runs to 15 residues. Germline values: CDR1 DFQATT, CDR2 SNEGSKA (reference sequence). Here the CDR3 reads CSARDNRRGTDTQYF.

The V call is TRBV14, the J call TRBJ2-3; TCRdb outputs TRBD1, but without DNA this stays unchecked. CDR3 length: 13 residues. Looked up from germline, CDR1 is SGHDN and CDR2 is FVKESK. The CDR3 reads CASRDSWMNTQYF.

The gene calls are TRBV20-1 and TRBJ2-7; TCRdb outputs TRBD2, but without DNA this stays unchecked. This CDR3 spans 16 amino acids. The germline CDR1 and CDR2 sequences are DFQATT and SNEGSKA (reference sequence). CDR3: CSARDLPKRGSYEQYF.

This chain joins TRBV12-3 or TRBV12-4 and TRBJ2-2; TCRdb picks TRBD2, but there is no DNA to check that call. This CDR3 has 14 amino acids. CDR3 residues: CASSPRGLLGELFF.

The CDR3 here is CASSLLMGRAAEAFF. V gene TRBV7-9 combines with J gene TRBJ1-1; the D call from TCRdb, TRBD1, cannot be confirmed without DNA. Germline CDR1 reads SEHNR; CDR2 reads FQNEAQ (reference sequence). This CDR3 is built from 15 residues.

The CDR3 protein is CASSSGTAIIGNTIYF. J is TRBJ1-3 and V is TRBV5-1; TCRdb picks TRBD1, but there is no DNA to check that call. The germline gives CDR1 SGHRS, CDR2 YFSETQ. The CDR3 loop spans 16 amino acids.

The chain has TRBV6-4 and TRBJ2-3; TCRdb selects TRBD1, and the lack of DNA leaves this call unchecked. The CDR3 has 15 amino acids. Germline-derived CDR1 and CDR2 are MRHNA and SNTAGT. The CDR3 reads CASSDGTGHTDTQYF.

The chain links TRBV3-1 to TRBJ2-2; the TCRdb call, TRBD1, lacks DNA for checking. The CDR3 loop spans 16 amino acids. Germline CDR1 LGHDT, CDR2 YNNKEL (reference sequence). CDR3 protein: CASSPPSTFRTGELFF.

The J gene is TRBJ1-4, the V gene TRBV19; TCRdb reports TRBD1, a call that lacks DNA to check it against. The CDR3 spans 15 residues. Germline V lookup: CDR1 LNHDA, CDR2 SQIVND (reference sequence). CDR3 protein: CASSMDTGANEKLFF.

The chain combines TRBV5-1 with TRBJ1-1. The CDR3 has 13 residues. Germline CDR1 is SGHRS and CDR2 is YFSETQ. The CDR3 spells CASREVQALEAFF.

The CDR3 spells CASHGQPHYGYTF. This sequence joins TRBV2 and TRBJ1-2; TCRdb proposes TRBD1, but this gene call is untestable without DNA. CDR3 size: 13 residues. Germline CDR1 reads SNHLY; CDR2 reads FYNNEI. The variable domain in full, with the rest retrieved from reference TRBV2 and TRBJ1-2, is EPEVTQTPSHQVTQMGQEVILRCVPISNHLYFYWYRQILGQKVEFLVSFYNNEISEKSEIFDDQFSVERPDGSNFTLKIRSTKLEDSAMYFCASHGQPHYGYTFGSGTRLTVV.